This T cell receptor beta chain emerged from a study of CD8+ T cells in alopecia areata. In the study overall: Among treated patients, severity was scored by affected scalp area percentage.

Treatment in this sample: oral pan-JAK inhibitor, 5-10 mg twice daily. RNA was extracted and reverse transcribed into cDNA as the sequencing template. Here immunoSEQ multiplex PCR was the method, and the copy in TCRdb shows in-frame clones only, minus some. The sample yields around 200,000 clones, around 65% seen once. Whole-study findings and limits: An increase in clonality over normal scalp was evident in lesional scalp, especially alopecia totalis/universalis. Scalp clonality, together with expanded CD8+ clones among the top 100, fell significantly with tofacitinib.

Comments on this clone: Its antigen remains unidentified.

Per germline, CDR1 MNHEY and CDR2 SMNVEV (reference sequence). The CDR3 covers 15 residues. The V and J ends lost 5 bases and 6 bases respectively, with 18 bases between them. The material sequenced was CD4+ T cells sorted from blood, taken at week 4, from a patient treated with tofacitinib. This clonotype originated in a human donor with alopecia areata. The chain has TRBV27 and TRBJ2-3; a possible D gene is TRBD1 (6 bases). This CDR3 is CASSPAGGSVDTQYF. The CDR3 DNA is TGTGCCAGCAGTCCCGCTGGGGGCTCGGTGGATACGCAGTATTTT.